The clone carrying this T cell receptor beta chain was counted between two and nine times. Trimming removed 8 bases at V and 2 bases at J, with 9 bases between. CDR1 is MDHEN and CDR2 is SYDVKM in the germline V gene. CDR3 length: 13 amino acids. This specimen comes from a study of response to subunit inactivated influenza vaccine. TCRdb re-called the RT-PCR reads through MiXCR, storing one row per CDR3 protein. In the table there are about 570,000 distinct CDR3 sequences, about 11% of which are singletons. V usage is TRBV28 and J usage is TRBJ2-2; a possible D gene is TRBD2 (6 bases). The sequence was collected from a man in his fifties or sixties who received an inactivated influenza vaccine. This sample comprised PBMCs from blood, obtained on the day of vaccination. The CDR3 sequence is CASLARNTGELFF. CDR3 coding DNA: TGTGCCAGCCTAGCGAGAAACACCGGGGAGCTGTTTTTT. The whole variable domain, remainder taken from reference TRBV28 and TRBJ2-2, is DVKVTQSSRYLVKRTGEKVFLECVQDMDHENMFWYRQDPGLGLRLIYFSYDVKMKEKGDIPEGYSVSREKKERFSLILESASTNQTSMYLCASLARNTGELFFGEGSRLTVL.